The 14 T cell receptor beta chains reported below all come from one sample, sequenced in a study of shared clonotypes between healthy human individuals. Produced via immunoSEQ multiplex PCR; TCRdb's table is partial and in-frame only. The table shows under 650,000 clones, with 90% to 97% occurring only once. Sequencing was carried out using naive CD4+ T cells sorted from blood. Subset denoted: CD45RA+ positively selected. These receptors originate from a woman aged 25-40 years in good health.

This clone was detected only once. This chain uses TRBV19 with TRBJ2-6, with TRBD1 matching 7 bases. Trimming took 6 bases from V and 0 from J; bases not matched to a gene: 8. This CDR3 contains 17 residues. The germline CDR1 and CDR2 sequences are LNHDA and SQIVND (reference sequence). Written as DNA, the CDR3 is TGTGCCAGTAGCAGACAGGGCGTGGGCTCTGGGGCCAACGTCCTGACTTTC. Residues: CASSRQGVGSGANVLTF.

About this clone itself: This sample includes further DNA sequences coding for the same CDR3. The gene calls are TRBV27 and TRBJ2-1; D is unclear. Trimming stripped 0 bases from V and 0 bases from J, with 6 bases between. The CDR3 is made up of 15 amino acids. In germline, CDR1 is MNHEY, CDR2 SMNVEV (reference sequence). CDR3 coding DNA: TGTGCCAGCAGTTTATCATCCGGCTCCTACAATGAGCAGTTCTTC. This encodes CASSLSSGSYNEQFF.

V and J are TRBV6-1 and TRBJ1-5; D ambiguous. This CDR3 is built from 11 residues. CDR1 and CDR2 from the germline V gene are MNHNS and SASEGT. The V and J ends lost 8 bases and 9 bases respectively, with 11 bases between them. CDR3 sequence: CASFREGPQHF. DNA of the CDR3: TGTGCCAGCTTCCGGGAGGGGCCCCAGCATTTT.

This clone was picked up a small number of times. Within the sample, other DNA sequences also encode this same CDR3. V gene TRBV6-6 combines with J gene TRBJ2-7, with D perhaps matching TRBD1 (5 bases). With 5 bases removed from V and 3 bases from J, the gap between germline ends came to 8 bases. The germline V gene has CDR1 MNHNY and CDR2 SVGAGI (reference sequence). The CDR3 is 12 residues long. The CDR3 bases are TGTGCCAGCAGTACAGACAGCTACGAGCAGTACTTC. It yields the protein CASSTDSYEQYF.

The J gene is TRBJ2-2, the V gene TRBV4-1; 8 positions agree with TRBD1. V was clipped by 0 bases and J by 6 bases; unmatched bases: 9. Germline V gene data show CDR1 as MGHRA and CDR2 as YSYEKL. This CDR3 contains 17 residues. The CDR3: CASSQEGTGSPPGELFF. In nucleotides, the CDR3 is TGCGCCAGCAGCCAAGAGGGGACAGGTTCACCTCCCGGGGAGCTGTTTTTT.

The chain is built from TRBV2 and TRBJ1-3; D is uncertain. Per germline, CDR1 SNHLY and CDR2 FYNNEI. Trimming cost V 5 bases and J 5 bases, with 10 bases left between them. CDR3 length: 13 amino acids. The CDR3 region is CASSQDPRNTIYF. Here the CDR3 DNA reads TGTGCCAGCAGTCAGGATCCAAGAAACACCATATATTTT.

The rearrangement joins TRBV9 to TRBJ2-2; D may correspond to TRBD1 or TRBD2 (5 bases each). This CDR3 has 18 residues. CDR1 is SGDLS, CDR2 YYNGEE, per germline. V was trimmed by 6 bases and J by 1 base, leaving 22 bases between them. CDR3 in DNA: TGTGCCAGCATCGATAGACGGGACGCCGCGATGAACACCGGGGAGCTGTTTTTT. Protein sequence: CASIDRRDAAMNTGELFF.

The chain has TRBV6-5 and TRBJ2-1; TRBD2 matches at 15 bases. The CDR3 loop spans 16 amino acids. Germline trimming cut 4 bases from V and 8 bases from J; bases unmatched to any gene: 6. Looked up from germline, CDR1 is MNHEY and CDR2 is SVGAGI. The CDR3 here is CASSFGLAGGPDEQFF. The CDR3 DNA is TGTGCCAGCAGTTTCGGACTAGCGGGAGGGCCCGATGAGCAGTTCTTC.

The chain employs TRBV10-2 and TRBJ1-2; D remains ambiguous. CDR1 and CDR2 from the germline V gene are WSHSY and SAAADI. This CDR3 contains 11 residues. V lost 5 bases, J lost 8 bases, and 9 bases lay in between. The CDR3 sequence is CASSPGLGYTF. The CDR3 DNA is TGCGCCAGCAGTCCGGGCCTCGGCTACACCTTC.

About this clone itself: This same CDR3 is encoded by further DNA sequences in the sample. As DNA, the CDR3 is TGTGCCTGGAGTTCGGGAGCCACAGATACGCAGTATTTT. Protein: CAWSSGATDTQYF. The chain joins TRBV30 to TRBJ2-3, with TRBD2 as a possible D gene (6 bases). The CDR3 is 13 amino acids. The V end lost 2 bases, the J end lost 2 bases, and 8 bases lay between the germline ends. Per germline, CDR1 GTSNPN and CDR2 SVGIG (reference sequence).

V usage is TRBV28 and J usage is TRBJ1-1, with D perhaps TRBD1 (5 bases). This CDR3 has 12 residues. V shed 8 bases and J shed 4 bases, with 11 bases lying between them. The germline gives CDR1 MDHEN, CDR2 SYDVKM. The CDR3 protein is CASQDKPTEAFF. The CDR3, as DNA: TGTGCCAGCCAGGACAAGCCCACTGAAGCTTTCTTT.

The chain is built from TRBV9 and TRBJ1-1; D may be TRBD1 (6 bases). The V end was cut by 3 bases, the J end by 4 bases, with 13 bases between. The CDR3 extends over 14 amino acids. Germline V gives CDR1 SGDLS, CDR2 YYNGEE. CDR3 coding DNA: TGTGCCAGCAGCGGGGCGCAGGGGTTCACTGAAGCTTTCTTT. It yields the protein CASSGAQGFTEAFF.

This chain uses TRBV7-6 with TRBJ2-1, with D perhaps matching TRBD2 (6 bases). Germline values: CDR1 SGHVS, CDR2 FNYEAQ. Trimming removed 1 base at V and 0 bases at J, with 10 bases between. The CDR3 runs to 16 residues. CDR3: CASSLGDGGSYNEQFF. The CDR3 DNA follows: TGTGCCAGCAGCTTAGGTGACGGGGGCTCCTACAATGAGCAGTTCTTC.

The chain has TRBV10-3 and TRBJ2-7; D gene unclear. Trimming removed 2 bases from V and 3 bases from J, with 11 bases in between. From germline, CDR1 is ENHRY and CDR2 SYGVKD. This CDR3 contains 14 residues. CDR3 sequence (DNA): TGTGCCATCAGTGAGCGGGCAGGATACTACGAGCAGTACTTC. Its protein product is CAISERAGYYEQYF.